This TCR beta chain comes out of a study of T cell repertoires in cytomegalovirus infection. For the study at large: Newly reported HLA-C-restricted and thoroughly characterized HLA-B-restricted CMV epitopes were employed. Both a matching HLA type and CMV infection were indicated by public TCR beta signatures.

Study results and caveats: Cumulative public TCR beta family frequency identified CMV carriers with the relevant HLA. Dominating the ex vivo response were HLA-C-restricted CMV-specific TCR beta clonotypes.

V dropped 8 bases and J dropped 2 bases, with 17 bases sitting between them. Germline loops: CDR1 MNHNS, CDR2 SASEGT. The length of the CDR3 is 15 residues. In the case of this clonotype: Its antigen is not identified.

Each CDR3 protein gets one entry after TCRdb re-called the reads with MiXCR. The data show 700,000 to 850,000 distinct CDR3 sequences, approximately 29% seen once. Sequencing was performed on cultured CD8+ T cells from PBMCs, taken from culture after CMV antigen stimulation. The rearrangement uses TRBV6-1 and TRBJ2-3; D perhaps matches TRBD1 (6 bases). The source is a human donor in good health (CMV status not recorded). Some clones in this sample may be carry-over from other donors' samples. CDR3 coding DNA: TGTGCCAGCGTCGCAAACCCAGGGGCCACAGATACGCAGTATTTT. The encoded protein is CASVANPGATDTQYF.